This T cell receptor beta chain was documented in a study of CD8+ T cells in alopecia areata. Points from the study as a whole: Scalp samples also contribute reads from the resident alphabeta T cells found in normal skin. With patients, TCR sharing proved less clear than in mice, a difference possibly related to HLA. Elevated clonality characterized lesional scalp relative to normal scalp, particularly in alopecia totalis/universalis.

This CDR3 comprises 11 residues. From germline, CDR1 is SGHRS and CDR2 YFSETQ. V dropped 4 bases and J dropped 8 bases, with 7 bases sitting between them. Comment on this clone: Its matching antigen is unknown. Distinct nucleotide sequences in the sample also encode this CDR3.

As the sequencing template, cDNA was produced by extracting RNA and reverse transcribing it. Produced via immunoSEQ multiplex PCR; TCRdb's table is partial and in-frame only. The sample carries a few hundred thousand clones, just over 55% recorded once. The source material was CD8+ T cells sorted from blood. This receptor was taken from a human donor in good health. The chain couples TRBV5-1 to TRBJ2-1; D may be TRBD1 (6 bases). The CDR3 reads CASSPGDEQFF. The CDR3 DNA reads TGCGCCAGCAGCCCAGGGGATGAGCAGTTCTTC.